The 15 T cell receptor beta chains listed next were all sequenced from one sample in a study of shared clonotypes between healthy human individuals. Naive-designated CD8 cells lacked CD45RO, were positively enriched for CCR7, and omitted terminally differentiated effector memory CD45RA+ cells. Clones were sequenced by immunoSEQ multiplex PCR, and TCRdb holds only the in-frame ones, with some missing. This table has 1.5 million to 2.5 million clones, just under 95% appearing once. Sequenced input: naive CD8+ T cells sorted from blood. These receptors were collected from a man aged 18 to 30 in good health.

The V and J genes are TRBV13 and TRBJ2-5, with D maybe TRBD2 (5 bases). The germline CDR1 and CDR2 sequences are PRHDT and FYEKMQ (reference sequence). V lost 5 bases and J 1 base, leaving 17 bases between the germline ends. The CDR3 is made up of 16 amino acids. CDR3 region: CASSKLSGAFQETQYF. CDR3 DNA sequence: TGTGCCAGCAGCAAGTTAAGCGGAGCCTTCCAAGAGACCCAGTACTTC. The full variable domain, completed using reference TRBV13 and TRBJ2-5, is AAGVIQSPRHLIKEKRETATLKCYPIPRHDTVYWYQQGPGQDPQFLISFYEKMQSDKGSIPDRFSAQQFSDYHSELNMSSLELGDSALYFCASSKLSGAFQETQYFGPGTRLLVL.

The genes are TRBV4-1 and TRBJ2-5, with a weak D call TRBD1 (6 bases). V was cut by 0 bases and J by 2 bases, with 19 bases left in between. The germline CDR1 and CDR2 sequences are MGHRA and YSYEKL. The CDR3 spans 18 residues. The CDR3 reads CASSQDWGDRPIQETQYF. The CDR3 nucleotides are TGCGCCAGCAGCCAAGATTGGGGAGACAGGCCGATTCAAGAGACCCAGTACTTC.

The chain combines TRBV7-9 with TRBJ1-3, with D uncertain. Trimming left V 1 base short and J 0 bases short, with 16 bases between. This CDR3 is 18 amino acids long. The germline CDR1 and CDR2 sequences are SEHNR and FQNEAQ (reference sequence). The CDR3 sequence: CASSLGDDGPLSGNTIYF. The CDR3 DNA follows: TGTGCCAGCAGCTTAGGTGACGACGGGCCCCTCTCTGGAAACACCATATATTTT.

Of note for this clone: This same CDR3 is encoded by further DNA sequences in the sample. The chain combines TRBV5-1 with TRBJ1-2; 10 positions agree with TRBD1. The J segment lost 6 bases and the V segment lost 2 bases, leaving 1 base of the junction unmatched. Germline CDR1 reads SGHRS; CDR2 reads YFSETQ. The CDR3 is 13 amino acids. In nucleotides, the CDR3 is TGCGCCAGCAGCTTTGGACAGGGGGATGGCTACACCTTC. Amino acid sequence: CASSFGQGDGYTF.

The CDR3 sequence: CASSPWTGADEQYF. Written as DNA, the CDR3 is TGTGCCAGCAGCCCCTGGACAGGGGCCGACGAGCAGTACTTC. This chain joins TRBV11-3 and TRBJ2-7, with 9 bases that match TRBD1. The CDR3 spans 14 residues. The germline V gene encodes CDR1 SGHNT and CDR2 YENEEA. The V segment lost 5 bases and the J segment 5 bases; nucleotides outside the gene matches: 7.

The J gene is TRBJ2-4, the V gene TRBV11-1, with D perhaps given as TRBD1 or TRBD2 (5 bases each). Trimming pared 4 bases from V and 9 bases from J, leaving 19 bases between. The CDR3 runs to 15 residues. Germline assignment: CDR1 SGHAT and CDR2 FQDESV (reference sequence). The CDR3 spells CASSYTGTGFVIQYF. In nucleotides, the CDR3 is TGTGCCAGCAGCTACACCGGGACCGGATTTGTCATTCAGTACTTC. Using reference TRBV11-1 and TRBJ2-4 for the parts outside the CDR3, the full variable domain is EAEVAQSPRYKITEKSQAVAFWCDPISGHATLYWYRQILGQGPELLVQFQDESVVDDSQLPKDRFSAERLKGVDSTLKIQPAELGDSAMYLCASSYTGTGFVIQYFGAGTRLSVL.

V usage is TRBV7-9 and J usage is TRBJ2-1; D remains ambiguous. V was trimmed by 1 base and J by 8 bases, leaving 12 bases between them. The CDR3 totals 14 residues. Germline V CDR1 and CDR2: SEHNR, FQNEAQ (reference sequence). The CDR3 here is CASSLDHSIHEQFF. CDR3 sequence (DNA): TGTGCCAGCAGCTTAGACCACAGTATACATGAGCAGTTCTTC.

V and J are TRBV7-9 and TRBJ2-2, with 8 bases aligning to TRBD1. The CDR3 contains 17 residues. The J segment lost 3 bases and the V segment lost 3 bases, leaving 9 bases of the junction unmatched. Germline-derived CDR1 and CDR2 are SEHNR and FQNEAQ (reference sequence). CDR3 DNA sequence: TGTGCCAGCAGCTTCCTGACAGGGGCGGTGGACACCGGGGAGCTGTTTTTT. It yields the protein CASSFLTGAVDTGELFF.

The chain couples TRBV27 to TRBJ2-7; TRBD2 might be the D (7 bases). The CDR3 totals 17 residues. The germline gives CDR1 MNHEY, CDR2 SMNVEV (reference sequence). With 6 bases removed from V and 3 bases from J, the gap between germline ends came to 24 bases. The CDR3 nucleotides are TGTGCCAGCAGCTCCCCGGGGGAGGGGGGAGCTCTCTACGAGCAGTACTTC. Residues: CASSSPGEGGALYEQYF.

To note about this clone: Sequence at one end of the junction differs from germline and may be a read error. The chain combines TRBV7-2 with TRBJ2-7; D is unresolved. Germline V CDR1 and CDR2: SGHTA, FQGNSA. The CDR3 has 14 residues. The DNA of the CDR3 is TGTGCCAGCAACTTATTTACCCCTAGTTGGGAGCAGTACTTC. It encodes CASNLFTPSWEQYF. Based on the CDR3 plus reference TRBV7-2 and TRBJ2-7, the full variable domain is GAGVSQSPSNKVTEKGKDVELRCDPISGHTALYWYRQSLGQGLEFLIYFQGNSAPDKSGLPSDRFSAERTGGSVSTLTIQRTQQEDSAVYLCASNLFTPSWEQYFGPGTRLTVT.

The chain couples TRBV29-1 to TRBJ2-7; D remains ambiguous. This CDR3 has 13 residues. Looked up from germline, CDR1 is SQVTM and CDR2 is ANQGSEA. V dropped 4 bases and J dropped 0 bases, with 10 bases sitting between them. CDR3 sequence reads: CSVVIQSSYEQYF. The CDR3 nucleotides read TGCAGCGTTGTTATACAGAGCTCCTACGAGCAGTACTTC.

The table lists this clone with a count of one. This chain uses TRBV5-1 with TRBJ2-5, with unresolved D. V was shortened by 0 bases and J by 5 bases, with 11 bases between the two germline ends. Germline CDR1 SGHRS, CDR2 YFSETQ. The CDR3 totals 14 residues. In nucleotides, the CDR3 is TGCGCCAGCAGCTTGGTGTTCGCGGCCGAGACCCAGTACTTC. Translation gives CASSLVFAAETQYF.

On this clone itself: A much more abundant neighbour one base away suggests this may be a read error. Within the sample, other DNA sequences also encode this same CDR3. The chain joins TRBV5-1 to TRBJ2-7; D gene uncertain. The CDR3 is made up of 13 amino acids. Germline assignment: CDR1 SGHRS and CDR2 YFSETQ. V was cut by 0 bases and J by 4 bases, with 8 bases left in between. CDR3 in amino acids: CASSLGLGYEQYF. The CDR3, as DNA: TGCGCCAGCAGCTTGGGACTGGGGTACGAGCAGTACTTC.

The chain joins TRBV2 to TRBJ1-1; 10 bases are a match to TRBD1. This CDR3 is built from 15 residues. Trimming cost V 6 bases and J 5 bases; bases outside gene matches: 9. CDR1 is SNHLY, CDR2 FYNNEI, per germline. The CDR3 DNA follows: TGTGCCAGCAGCCCAGGGACAGGGGTTCGGACTGAAGCTTTCTTT. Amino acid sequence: CASSPGTGVRTEAFF.

CDR3 residues: CASSSTGSTGELFF. CDR3 bases: TGTGCCAGCAGTTCGACAGGATCCACCGGGGAGCTGTTTTTT. This sequence joins TRBV27 and TRBJ2-2; maybe TRBD1 (6 bases). The CDR3 covers 14 residues. The V gene lost 4 bases and the J gene lost 4 bases, with 10 bases spanning the gap. Per germline, CDR1 MNHEY and CDR2 SMNVEV (reference sequence).